This TCR beta chain was identified in a study of cytomegalovirus exposure and HLA in healthy donors. Study-wide findings and caveats: A few V segments could not be told apart, such as TRBV6-2 and TRBV6-3, and were left out. There were reportedly fewer N-insertions in an Asian-associated ancestry cluster than the approximately 700-donor mean, in a later analysis.

CDR3 length equals 16 residues. Trimming shortened V by 3 bases and J by 2 bases, and 14 bases separated the two germline ends. Germline CDR1 SGDLS, CDR2 YYNGEE. These donors, healthy bone marrow donors, were studied. Note on this clone: What it binds is unknown.

The PCR ran on 60 Vbeta and 13 Jbeta primers. The protocol was immunoSEQ multiplex PCR, while the TCRdb copy is restricted to in-frame clones and leaves out a portion. The sample yields over 150,000 clones, about three quarters seen once. This sequence originates from a woman aged 25 to 39 in good health and CMV-seronegative. The material sequenced was PBMCs. The J gene is TRBJ2-2, the V gene TRBV9; possibly TRBD2 for D (6 bases). In nucleotides, the CDR3 is TGTGCCAGCAGCGGGGTGGGGGGAGATAACACCGGGGAGCTGTTTTTT. Amino acids: CASSGVGGDNTGELFF.